This paragraph covers one T cell receptor beta chain sequence. Its antigen remains undetermined. It has no much larger one-base neighbor in the sample; base qualities were not kept. This entry belongs to a study of blood T cells in healthy people across ages (dated by TCRdb to the mid-2010s). Regarding the complete study: In model experiments, template switching captured about one uniquely barcoded TCR beta cDNA molecule for every two T cells. The study measured age-related changes in TCR beta repertoire diversity using deep sequencing normalized with unique cDNA molecular identifiers. The donors were divided into four age groups: young (average approximately 17 years), middle-aged (around 37), aged (about 60) and long-lived (82). Donors of different ages were randomly distributed across sequencing lanes to avoid experimental bias. For two donors (one aged 18 to 29 and one aged 80 or older), the study analyzed two additional independent replicas of 1 million unique cDNA reads from the same blood draw. Broader findings and caveats from the paper: Since profiling was done on bulk unsorted PBMCs, naive and antigen-experienced compartments could not be conclusively compared. As age increased, observed TCR beta diversity per million T cells dropped in a roughly linear way, and a significant reduction was already evident by age 40. Because donor CMV infection status was unknown, age-related changes in expanded clonotypes were potentially confounded. Compared with the aged group, more naive CD4+ T cells, fewer expanded clones and increased TCR diversity were shown by the long-lived group, suggesting age selection. Observed TCR beta diversity correlated strongly with the percentage of naive T cells measured by flow cytometry. Estimates of total diversity based on one million sequenced T cells were considered lower bounds and underestimates.

The donors were some 36 Caucasian individuals from Russia, aged 6 to 90 years, who were systemically healthy. Each donor gave roughly 9 milliliters of peripheral blood, drawn into EDTA-treated Vacutainer tubes. Ficoll-Paque density-gradient centrifugation was used to isolate PBMCs, with at least 6 million per sample. Trizol reagent was used to extract total RNA from PBMCs, with at least 6 micrograms per sample. For every donor, an aliquot of PBMCs went through flow cytometry to measure the percentages of naive CD45RAhigh/CD27high T cells. Library creation used 5' RACE. For sequencing, an Illumina HiSeq 2500 was employed. The second PCR ran for roughly 7 to 11 cycles and used a J-beta primer mix along with a sample-barcoded 5' primer. A unique molecular identifier was introduced onto each TCR beta cDNA molecule by a template-switch 5' adaptor carrying 12 random nucleotides. Each sample yielded at least 3 million CDR3-containing paired-end reads. All of the RNA was converted into first-strand cDNA using the Mint cDNA synthesis kit, with a TRBC-specific oligonucleotide serving as the primer. Following uracil-DNA glycosylase treatment, a first 18-cycle PCR with universal primers M1SS and BC2_uni_R was performed on all cDNA. The source study handled its data this way. For normalization, 1 million high-quality reads, each with a distinct molecular identifier, were randomly selected from each sample. Reads with shared molecular identifiers were discarded instead of being binned into consensus sequences. MiTCR, run with a Q25 quality threshold and the strictest error-elimination algorithm, handled CDR3 identification, clonotype clustering and error correction. A nonparametric unseen species model with Euler transformation was used to estimate a lower bound on total TCR beta diversity. Using fastp at Q25 and MiXCR, TCRdb reprocessed the public reads and kept productive beta chains. Each CDR3 protein appears once, grouped with its most common genes and DNA. The authors' filters were not applied to this entry. Across this sample there are roughly 1.7 million distinct CDR3 sequences, with about 35% seen only once. The top ten hold approximately 10% of the sample.

The sample comprised blood. The receptor comes from a young woman in good health.

The nucleotides are TGCGCCAGTGCGGTCGAGGGTTTTGCACCCACAGATACGCAGTATTTT. Translated, this is CASAVEGFAPTDTQYF. The chain joins TRBV5-1 to TRBJ2-3; a weak D assignment points to TRBD2 (5 bases agree). CDR1 SGHRS and CDR2 YFSETQ are derived from the germline V gene. The CDR3 spans 16 residues, from the cysteine through the phenylalanine. Left in the record is the CDR3 DNA by itself, 48 bases read in frame from the first base. Cut back by 8 bases and 2 bases, the V and J ends lie 21 bases apart.